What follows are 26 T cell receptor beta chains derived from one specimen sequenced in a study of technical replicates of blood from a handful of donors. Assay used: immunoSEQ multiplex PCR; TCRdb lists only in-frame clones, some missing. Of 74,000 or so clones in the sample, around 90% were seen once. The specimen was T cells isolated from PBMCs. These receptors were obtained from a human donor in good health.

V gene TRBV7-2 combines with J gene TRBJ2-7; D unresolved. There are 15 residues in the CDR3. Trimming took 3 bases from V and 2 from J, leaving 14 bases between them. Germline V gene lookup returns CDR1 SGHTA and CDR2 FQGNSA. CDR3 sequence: CASSFTPTLAYEQYF. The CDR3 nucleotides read TGTGCCAGCAGCTTCACGCCGACACTCGCCTACGAGCAGTACTTC.

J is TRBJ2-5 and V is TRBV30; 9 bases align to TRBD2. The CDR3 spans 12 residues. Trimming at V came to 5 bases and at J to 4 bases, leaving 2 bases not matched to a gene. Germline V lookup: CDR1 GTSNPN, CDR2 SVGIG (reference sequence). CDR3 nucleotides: TGTGCCTGGGGGCGGGGGGGAGAGACCCAGTACTTC. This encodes CAWGRGGETQYF.

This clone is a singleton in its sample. This CDR3 is CASSLGTSGNNEQFF. For the CDR3, the DNA is TGTGCCAGCAGCCTCGGGACTAGCGGGAATAATGAGCAGTTCTTC. The rearrangement links TRBV27 to TRBJ2-1; 13 nucleotides match TRBD2. Germline CDR1 reads MNHEY; CDR2 reads SMNVEV (reference sequence). V was pared by 6 bases and J by 7 bases, with 6 bases of the junction left unmatched. This CDR3 contains 15 residues.

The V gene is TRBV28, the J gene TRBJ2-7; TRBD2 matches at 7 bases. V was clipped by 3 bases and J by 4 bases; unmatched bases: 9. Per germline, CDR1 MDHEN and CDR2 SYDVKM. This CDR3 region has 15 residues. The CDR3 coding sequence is TGTGCCAGCAGTTTGACTCGCGGGAGATCGTACGAGCAGTACTTC. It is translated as CASSLTRGRSYEQYF.

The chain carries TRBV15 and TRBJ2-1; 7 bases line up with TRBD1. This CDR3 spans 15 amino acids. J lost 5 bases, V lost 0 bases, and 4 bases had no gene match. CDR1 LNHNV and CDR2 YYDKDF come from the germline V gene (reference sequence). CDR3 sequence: CATSREGTADNEQFF. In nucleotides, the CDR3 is TGTGCCACCAGCAGAGAAGGGACAGCCGACAATGAGCAGTTCTTC.

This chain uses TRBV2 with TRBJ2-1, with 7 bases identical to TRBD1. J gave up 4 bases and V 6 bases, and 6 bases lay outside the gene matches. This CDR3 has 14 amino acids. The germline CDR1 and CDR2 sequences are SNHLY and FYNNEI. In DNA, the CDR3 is TGTGCCAGCAGCCCTGGGACAGCATACAATGAGCAGTTCTTC. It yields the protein CASSPGTAYNEQFF.

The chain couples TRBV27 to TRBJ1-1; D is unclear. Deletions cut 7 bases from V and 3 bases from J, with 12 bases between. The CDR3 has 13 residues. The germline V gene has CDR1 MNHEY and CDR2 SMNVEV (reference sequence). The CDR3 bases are TGTGCCAGCAATCGACGGGTCGACACTGAAGCTTTCTTT. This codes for CASNRRVDTEAFF.

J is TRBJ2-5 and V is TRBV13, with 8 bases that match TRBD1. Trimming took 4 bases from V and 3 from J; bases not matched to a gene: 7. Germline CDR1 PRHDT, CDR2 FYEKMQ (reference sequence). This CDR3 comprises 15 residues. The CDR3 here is CASSSVDRGKETQYF. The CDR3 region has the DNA TGTGCCAGCAGCTCCGTCGACAGGGGAAAAGAGACCCAGTACTTC. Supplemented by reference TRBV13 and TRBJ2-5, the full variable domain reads AAGVIQSPRHLIKEKRETATLKCYPIPRHDTVYWYQQGPGQDPQFLISFYEKMQSDKGSIPDRFSAQQFSDYHSELNMSSLELGDSALYFCASSSVDRGKETQYFGPGTRLLVL.

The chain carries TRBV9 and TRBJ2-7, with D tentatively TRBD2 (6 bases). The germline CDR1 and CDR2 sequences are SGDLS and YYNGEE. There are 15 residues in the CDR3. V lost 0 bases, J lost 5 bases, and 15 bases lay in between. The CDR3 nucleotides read TGTGCCAGCAGCGTAGCTGGAACTAGCATCAACGAGCAGTACTTC. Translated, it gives CASSVAGTSINEQYF.

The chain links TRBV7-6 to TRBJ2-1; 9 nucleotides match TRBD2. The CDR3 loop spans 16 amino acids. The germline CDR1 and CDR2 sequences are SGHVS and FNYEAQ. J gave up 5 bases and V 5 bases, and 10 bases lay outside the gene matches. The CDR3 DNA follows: TGTGCCAGCAGCACTTCAATTAGCGGGAGAGACAATGAGCAGTTCTTC. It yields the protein CASSTSISGRDNEQFF.

CDR3 sequence reads: CAWSTETGGPYEQYF. CDR3 sequence (DNA): TGTGCCTGGAGTACGGAAACGGGAGGGCCTTACGAGCAGTACTTC. The rearrangement joins TRBV30 to TRBJ2-7; 8 nucleotides line up with TRBD2. Per the germline V gene, CDR1 is GTSNPN and CDR2 is SVGIG (reference sequence). V was clipped by 2 bases and J by 4 bases; unmatched bases: 10. CDR3 length: 15 residues. The whole variable domain, remainder taken from reference TRBV30 and TRBJ2-7, is SQTIHQWPATLVQPVGSPLSLECTVEGTSNPNLYWYRQAAGRGLQLLFYSVGIGQISSEVPQNLSASRPQDRQFILSSKKLLLSDSGFYLCAWSTETGGPYEQYFGPGTRLTVT.

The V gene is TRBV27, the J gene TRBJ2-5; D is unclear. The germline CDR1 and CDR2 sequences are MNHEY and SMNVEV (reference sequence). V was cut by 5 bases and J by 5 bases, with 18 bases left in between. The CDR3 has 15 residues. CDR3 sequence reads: CASSRTRASPETQYF. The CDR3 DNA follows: TGTGCCAGCAGTAGAACTCGAGCGTCACCCGAGACCCAGTACTTC.

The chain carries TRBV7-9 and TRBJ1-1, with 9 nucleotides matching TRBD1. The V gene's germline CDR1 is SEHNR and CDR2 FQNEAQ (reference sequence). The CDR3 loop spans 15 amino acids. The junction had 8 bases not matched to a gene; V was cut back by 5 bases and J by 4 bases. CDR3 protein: CASSQKGQGGTEAFF. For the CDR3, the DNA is TGTGCCAGCAGCCAAAAGGGACAGGGTGGCACTGAAGCTTTCTTT.

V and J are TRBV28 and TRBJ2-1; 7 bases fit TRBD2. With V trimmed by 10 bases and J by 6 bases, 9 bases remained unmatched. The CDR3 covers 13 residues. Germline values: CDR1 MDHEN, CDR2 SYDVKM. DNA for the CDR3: TGTGCCACCACCCGGGCGGGAGCCAATGAGCAGTTCTTC. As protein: CATTRAGANEQFF.

This CDR3 is CASSHGGTTQYF. The CDR3 DNA follows: TGTGCCAGCAGCCATGGAGGGACTACGCAGTATTTT. The chain employs TRBV14 and TRBJ2-3; tentative D call: TRBD2 (6 bases). In germline, CDR1 is SGHDN, CDR2 FVKESK. The V end lost 3 bases, the J end lost 8 bases, and 9 bases lay between the germline ends. CDR3 length: 12 residues.

The CDR3 DNA follows: TGTGCCAGCAGCGGAGGGGGAGCGGGAAATTATCCTAGCACAGATACGCAGTATTTT. Its protein is CASSGGGAGNYPSTDTQYF. V and J are TRBV9 and TRBJ2-3; weak D call: TRBD2 (7 bases). Germline CDR1 SGDLS, CDR2 YYNGEE. Trimming removed 3 bases from V and 0 bases from J, with 23 bases in between. CDR3 size: 19 residues.

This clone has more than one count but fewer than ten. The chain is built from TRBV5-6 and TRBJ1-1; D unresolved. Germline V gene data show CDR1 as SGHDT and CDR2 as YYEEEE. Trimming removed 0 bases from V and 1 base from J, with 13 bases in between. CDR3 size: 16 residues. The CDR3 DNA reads TGTGCCAGCAGCTTGGCCAGAGGAGTTAAGAACACTGAAGCTTTCTTT. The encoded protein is CASSLARGVKNTEAFF.

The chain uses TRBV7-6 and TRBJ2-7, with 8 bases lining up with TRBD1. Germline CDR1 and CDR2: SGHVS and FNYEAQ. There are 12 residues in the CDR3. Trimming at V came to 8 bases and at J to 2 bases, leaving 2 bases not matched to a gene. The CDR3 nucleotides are TGTGCCAGCGGACAGGGTGCCTACGAGCAGTACTTC. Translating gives CASGQGAYEQYF.

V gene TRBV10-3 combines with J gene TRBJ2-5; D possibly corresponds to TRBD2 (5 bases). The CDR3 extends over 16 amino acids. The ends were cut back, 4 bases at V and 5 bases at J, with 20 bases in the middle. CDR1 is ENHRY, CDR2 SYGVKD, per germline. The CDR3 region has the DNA TGTGCCATCAGTGGAGCTCGGACCCCGGGAAGGGAGACCCAGTACTTC. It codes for CAISGARTPGRETQYF.

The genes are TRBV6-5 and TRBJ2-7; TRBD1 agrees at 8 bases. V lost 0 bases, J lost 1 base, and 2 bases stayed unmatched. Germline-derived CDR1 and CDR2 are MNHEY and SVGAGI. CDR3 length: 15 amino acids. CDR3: CASSYSWTGSYEQYF. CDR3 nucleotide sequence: TGTGCCAGCAGTTACTCGTGGACAGGGTCCTACGAGCAGTACTTC.

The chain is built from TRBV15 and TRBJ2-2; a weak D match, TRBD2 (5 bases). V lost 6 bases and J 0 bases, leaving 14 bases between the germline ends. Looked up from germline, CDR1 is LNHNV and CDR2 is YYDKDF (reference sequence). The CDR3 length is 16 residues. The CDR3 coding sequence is TGTGCCACCAGGAAAAAGGAGGACTCGAACACCGGGGAGCTGTTTTTT. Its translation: CATRKKEDSNTGELFF. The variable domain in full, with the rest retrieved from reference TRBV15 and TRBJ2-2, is DAMVIQNPRYQVTQFGKPVTLSCSQTLNHNVMYWYQQKSSQAPKLLFHYYDKDFNNEADTPDNFQSRRPNTSFCFLDIRSPGLGDTAMYLCATRKKEDSNTGELFFGEGSRLTVL.

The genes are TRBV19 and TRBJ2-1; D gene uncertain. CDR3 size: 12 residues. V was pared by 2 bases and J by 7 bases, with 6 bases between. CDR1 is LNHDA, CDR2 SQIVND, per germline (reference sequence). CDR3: CASSIRENEQFF. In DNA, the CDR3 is TGTGCCAGTAGTATACGCGAGAATGAGCAGTTCTTC.

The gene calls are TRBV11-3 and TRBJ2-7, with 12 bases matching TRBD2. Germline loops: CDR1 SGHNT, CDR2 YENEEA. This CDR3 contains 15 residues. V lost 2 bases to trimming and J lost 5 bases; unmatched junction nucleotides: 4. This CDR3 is CASSLLTSGSNEQYF. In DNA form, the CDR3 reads TGTGCCAGCAGCTTACTGACTAGCGGGAGTAACGAGCAGTACTTC.

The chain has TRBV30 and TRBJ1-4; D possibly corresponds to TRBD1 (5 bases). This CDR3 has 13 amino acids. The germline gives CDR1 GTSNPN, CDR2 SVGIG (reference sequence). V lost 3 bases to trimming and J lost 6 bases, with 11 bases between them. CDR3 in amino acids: CAWSLGLDEKLFF. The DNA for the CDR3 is TGTGCCTGGAGCCTGGGACTCGATGAAAAACTGTTTTTT.

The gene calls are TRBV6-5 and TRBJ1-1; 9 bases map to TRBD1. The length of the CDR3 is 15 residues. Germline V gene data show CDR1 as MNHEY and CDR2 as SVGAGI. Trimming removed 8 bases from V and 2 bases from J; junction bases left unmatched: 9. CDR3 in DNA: TGTGCCAGCTATTCCGGGACAGGGATAAACACTGAAGCTTTCTTT. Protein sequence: CASYSGTGINTEAFF.

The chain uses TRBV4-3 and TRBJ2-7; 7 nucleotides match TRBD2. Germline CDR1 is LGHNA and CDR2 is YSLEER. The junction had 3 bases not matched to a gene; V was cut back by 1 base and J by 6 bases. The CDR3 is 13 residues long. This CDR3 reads CASSQGGGSEQYF. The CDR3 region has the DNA TGCGCCAGCAGCCAAGGCGGGGGAAGCGAGCAGTACTTC.